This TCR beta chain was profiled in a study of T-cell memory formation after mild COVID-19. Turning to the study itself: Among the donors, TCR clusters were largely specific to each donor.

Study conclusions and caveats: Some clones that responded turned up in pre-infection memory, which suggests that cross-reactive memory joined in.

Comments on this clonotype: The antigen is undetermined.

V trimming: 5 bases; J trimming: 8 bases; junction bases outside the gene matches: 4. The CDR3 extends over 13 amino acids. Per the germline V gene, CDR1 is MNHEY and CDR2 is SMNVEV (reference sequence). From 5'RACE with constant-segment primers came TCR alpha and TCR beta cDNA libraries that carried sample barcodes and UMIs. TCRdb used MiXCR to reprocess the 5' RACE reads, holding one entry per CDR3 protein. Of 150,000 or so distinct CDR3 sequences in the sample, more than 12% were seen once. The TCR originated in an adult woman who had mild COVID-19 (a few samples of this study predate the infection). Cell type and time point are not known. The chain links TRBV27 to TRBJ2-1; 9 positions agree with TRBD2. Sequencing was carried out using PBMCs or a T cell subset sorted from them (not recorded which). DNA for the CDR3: TGTGCCAGCAGTCTTAGCGGGAGCGATGAGCAGTTCTTC. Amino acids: CASSLSGSDEQFF.